The 5 T cell receptor gamma chains below all came from one sample that was sequenced in a study of gamma delta lymphoproliferative disorders and STAT genes. TCRdb made new clone calls on the multiplex PCR reads using CATT. The sample records 2,200 or so gamma-chain clones, over 8% being singletons. PBMCs from patients and controls supplied the genomic DNA for sequencing. Sample: blood. All receptors come from a human donor with gamma-delta T-cell large granular lymphocyte leukemia.

The chain employs TRGV11 and TRGJ1 or TRGJ2. The J gene, missing from TCRdb, was assigned here through DNA to germline matching. TRGV11 is marked as an open reading frame, function uncertain. This CDR3 is 12 amino acids long. V lost 12 bases and J lost 0; bases outside the gene matches: 5. The DNA of the CDR3 is TGTGCCTGCCGATCGAATTATTATAAGAAACTCTTT. It codes for CACRSNYYKKLF.

This clone is labeled as medium-sized. V gene TRGV8 combines with J gene TRGJ1 or TRGJ2. Here the J gene came from matching the DNA to germline, since TCRdb omits it. Germline CDR1 reads VENAVY; CDR2 reads YDSYNSRV. This CDR3 comprises 12 residues. The trim removed 0 bases at V and 12 bases at J, leaving 8 bases unmatched. The CDR3 region is CATWDRKHSKLF. The CDR3 coding sequence is TGTGCCACCTGGGATAGGAAGCATTCGAAACTCTTT.

Points on this clone: A much larger clonotype is one base distant, so this may be a read error. V usage is TRGV10 and J usage is TRGJ1 or TRGJ2. TCRdb does not report a J gene; here it was assigned by matching the DNA to germline references. TRGV10 is noted as an ORF with a role that remains uncertain. Losses at the gene ends were 8 bases for V and 5 bases for J; bases not matched to a gene: 1. The CDR3 runs to 10 residues. The CDR3 DNA is TGTGCTGCGTGGGATTATAAGAAACTCTTT. Amino acid sequence: CAAWDYKKLF.

This clone was found a few times. The chain recombines TRGV4 with TRGJ1 or TRGJ2. Here the J gene was assigned by germline matching of the DNA, as TCRdb has none. The CDR3 runs to 14 residues. V shed 1 base, J shed 3 bases, and the junction held 6 bases outside the gene matches. The V gene's germline CDR1 is EGSTGY and CDR2 YDSYTSSV. CDR3 residues: CATWDGNVYYKKLF. CDR3 DNA: TGTGCCACCTGGGATGGAAACGTTTATTATAAGAAACTCTTT.

This clone qualifies as medium-sized (0.01 to 0.1%). The V gene is TRGV4, the J gene TRGJ1 or TRGJ2. TCRdb supplies no J gene; here it was assigned by aligning the nucleotide sequence to germline. CDR3 size: 15 residues. Per the germline V gene, CDR1 is EGSTGY and CDR2 is YDSYTSSV. The J segment lost 3 bases and the V segment lost 1 base, leaving 9 bases of the junction unmatched. This CDR3 is CATWDGPLSYYKKLF. The CDR3 DNA sequence: TGTGCCACCTGGGATGGTCCCCTCAGTTATTATAAGAAACTCTTT.